This is a list of T cell receptor beta chains from one sample in a study of Ad26.COV2.S vaccination and SARS-CoV-2 variants. Data came from immunoSEQ multiplex PCR; TCRdb stores just in-frame clones and leaves some out. The sample holds 300,000 to 400,000 clones, about 88% seen once. Sequences were derived from peripheral blood, sampled in a trial of Ad26.COV2.S vaccine versus placebo. The receptors originated from a person aged 18-60 years who received the Ad26.COV2.S COVID-19 vaccine or a placebo. The conserved cysteine and the conserved F or W are not part of the CDR3 here. Size is omitted from some rows. Given values are once, few, many or a class for expanded clones.

abundance	v_gene	CDR3aa
NA	TRBV18	ASSPEKGAGGYT
once	TRBV5-1	ASSSRTVATNEKLF
NA	TRBV5-4	ASSFEGADYNSPLH
NA	TRBV5-1	ASSQGGQGPNEQY
NA	TRBV4-3	ASSQLQGNTGELF
once	TRBV7-3	ASSQTGGPQY
NA	TRBV12-5	ASGLVTGSSGNTIY
NA	TRBV7-2	ASSLVLYEQY
NA	TRBV19	ASSLAGSLYNEQF
NA	TRBV5-4	ASSSGLNTGELF
once	TRBV6-6	ASESPGHSGANVLT
NA	TRBV5-4	ASSPQGVAYEQY